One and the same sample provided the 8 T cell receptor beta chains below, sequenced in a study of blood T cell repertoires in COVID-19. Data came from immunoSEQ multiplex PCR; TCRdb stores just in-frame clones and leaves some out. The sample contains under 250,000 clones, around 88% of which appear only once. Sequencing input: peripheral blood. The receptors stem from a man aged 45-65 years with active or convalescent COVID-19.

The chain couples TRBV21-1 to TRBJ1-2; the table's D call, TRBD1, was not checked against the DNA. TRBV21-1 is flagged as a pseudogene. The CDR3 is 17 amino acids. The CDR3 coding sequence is TGTGCCAGCAGCAAAGCTAAGGACAGGGAGGTAAACTATGGCTACACCTTC. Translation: CASSKAKDREVNYGYTF.

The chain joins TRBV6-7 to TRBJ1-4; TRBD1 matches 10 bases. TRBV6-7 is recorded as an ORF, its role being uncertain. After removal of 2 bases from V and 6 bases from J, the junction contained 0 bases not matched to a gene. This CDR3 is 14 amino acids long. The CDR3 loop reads CASSYGTGDEKLFF. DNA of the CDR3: TGTGCCAGCAGTTACGGGACAGGGGATGAAAAACTGTTTTTT.

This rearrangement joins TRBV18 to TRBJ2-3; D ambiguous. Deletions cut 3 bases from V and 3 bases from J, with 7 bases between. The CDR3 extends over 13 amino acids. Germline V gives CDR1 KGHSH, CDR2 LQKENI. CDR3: CASSPPVTDTQYF. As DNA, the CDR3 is TGTGCCAGCTCACCCCCAGTGACAGATACGCAGTATTTT.

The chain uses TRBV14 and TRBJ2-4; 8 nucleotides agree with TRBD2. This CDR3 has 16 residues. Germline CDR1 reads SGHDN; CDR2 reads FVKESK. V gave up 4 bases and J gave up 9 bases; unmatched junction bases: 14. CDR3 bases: TGTGCCAGCAGCCTCGGGGCGGGGGGCCGTCTCGGCATTCAGTACTTC. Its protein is CASSLGAGGRLGIQYF. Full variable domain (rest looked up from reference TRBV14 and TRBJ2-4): EAGVTQFPSHSVIEKGQTVTLRCDPISGHDNLYWYRRVMGKEIKFLLHFVKESKQDESGMPNNRFLAERTGGTYSTLKVQPAELEDSGVYFCASSLGAGGRLGIQYFGAGTRLSVL.

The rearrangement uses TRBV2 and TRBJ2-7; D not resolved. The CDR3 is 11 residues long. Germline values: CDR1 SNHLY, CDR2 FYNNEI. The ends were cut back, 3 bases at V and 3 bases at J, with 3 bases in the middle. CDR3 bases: TGTGCCAGCAGTGACTACTACGAGCAGTACTTC. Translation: CASSDYYEQYF. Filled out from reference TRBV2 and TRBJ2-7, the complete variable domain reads EPEVTQTPSHQVTQMGQEVILRCVPISNHLYFYWYRQILGQKVEFLVSFYNNEISEKSEIFDDQFSVERPDGSNFTLKIRSTKLEDSAMYFCASSDYYEQYFGPGTRLTVT.

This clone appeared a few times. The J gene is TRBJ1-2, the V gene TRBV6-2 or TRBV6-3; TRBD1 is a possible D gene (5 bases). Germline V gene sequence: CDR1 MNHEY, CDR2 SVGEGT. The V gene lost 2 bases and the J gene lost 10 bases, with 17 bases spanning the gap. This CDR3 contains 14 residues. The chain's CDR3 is CASSYQPSREPYTF. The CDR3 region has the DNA TGTGCCAGCAGTTACCAGCCCAGCAGGGAACCCTACACCTTC.

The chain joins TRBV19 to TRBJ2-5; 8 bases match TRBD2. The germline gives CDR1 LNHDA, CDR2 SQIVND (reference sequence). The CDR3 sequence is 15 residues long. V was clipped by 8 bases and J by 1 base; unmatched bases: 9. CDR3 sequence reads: CASGRASGLQETQYF. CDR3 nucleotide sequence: TGTGCCAGTGGGCGTGCTAGCGGGCTCCAAGAGACCCAGTACTTC.

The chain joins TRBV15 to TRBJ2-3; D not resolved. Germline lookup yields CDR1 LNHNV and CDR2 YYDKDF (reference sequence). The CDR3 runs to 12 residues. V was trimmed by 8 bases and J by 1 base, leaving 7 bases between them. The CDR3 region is CATGQGTDTQYF. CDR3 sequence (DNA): TGTGCCACCGGCCAGGGCACAGATACGCAGTATTTT.